The source of this T cell receptor beta chain is a study of blood T cell repertoires in COVID-19. Turning to the study itself: The analysed material was cDNA or gDNA that came from T cells, B-cell-depleted T cells, or PBMCs.

Under the authors' procedure: From reference gene primer amplification, estimates of nucleated cell counts were derived. Sequencing was performed with immunoSEQ multiplex PCR; in TCRdb, only in-frame clones are kept and a portion is missing. Clonal size and the V and J genes are those of that table, whereas D and trimming came from the DNA. The repertoire has some 95,000 clones, more than 60% of them found once; the top ten carry roughly a quarter. Regarding this clone: The sample carries other DNA sequences with the same CDR3.

Germline values: CDR1 KGHSH, CDR2 LQKENI. The CDR3 spans 16 residues. V shed 3 bases and J 3 bases; nucleotides not matched to a gene: 8. The V call is TRBV18, the J call TRBJ2-7, with 10 positions matching TRBD1. This clonotype originated in a man aged 70 or older with acute or convalescent COVID-19. The sequenced material came from peripheral blood. Written as DNA, the CDR3 is TGTGCCAGCTCACCTTCCGGGACAGGGGTACTCTACGAGCAGTACTTC. Translated: CASSPSGTGVLYEQYF.